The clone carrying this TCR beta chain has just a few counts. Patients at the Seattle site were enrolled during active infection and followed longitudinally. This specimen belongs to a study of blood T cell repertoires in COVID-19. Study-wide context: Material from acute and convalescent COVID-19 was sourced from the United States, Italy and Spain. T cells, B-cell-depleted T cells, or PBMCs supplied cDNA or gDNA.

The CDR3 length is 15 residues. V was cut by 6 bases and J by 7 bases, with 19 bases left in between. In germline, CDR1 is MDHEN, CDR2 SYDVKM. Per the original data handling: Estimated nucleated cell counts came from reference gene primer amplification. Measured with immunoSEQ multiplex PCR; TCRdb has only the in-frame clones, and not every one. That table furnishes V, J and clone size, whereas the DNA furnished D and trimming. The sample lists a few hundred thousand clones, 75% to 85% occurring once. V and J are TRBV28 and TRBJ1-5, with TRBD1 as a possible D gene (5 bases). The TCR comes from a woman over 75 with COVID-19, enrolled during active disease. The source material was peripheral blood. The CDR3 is CASRRTPQQWQPQHF. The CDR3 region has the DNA TGTGCCAGCAGACGGACACCTCAACAGTGGCAGCCCCAGCATTTT.